Listed below are T cell receptor beta chains from one sample, sequenced in a study of blood T cell repertoires in COVID-19. Profiled with immunoSEQ multiplex PCR; TCRdb holds only in-frame clones, not every one. The data hold approximately 300,000 clones, with roughly 89% observed a single time. Specimen: PBMCs or T cells enriched from blood (not recorded which). The receptors derive from a woman in her 30s who had recovered from COVID-19. The conserved cysteine and the conserved F or W are not part of the CDR3 here. The D gene is left open where the match is weak.

v_call | d_call | cdr3_aa
TRBV6-5 | - | ASSTEYSNQPQH
TRBV6-6 | TRBD1 | ASSSLGRGPNEQY
TRBV6-4 | - | ASSAGPMRRGGDTEAF
TRBV19 | - | ASSNMWGRSQPQH
TRBV5-5 | TRBD1 | ASGLDRGNQPQH
TRBV7-2 | TRBD2 | ASSEILAPSERDEQY
TRBV30 | TRBD2 | AWSVLAGVAAGELF
TRBV7-9 | - | ASSLGPVTDTQY
TRBV2 | TRBD1 | ASSAGQGILNEKLF
TRBV3-1/TRBV3-2 | - | ASSPTRNSYNEQF
TRBV6-5 | TRBD2 | ASSKREYYEQY
TRBV19 | TRBD2 | ASSIQGLASGITNTGELF
TRBV6-1 | TRBD2 | ASSEFGSGGTDTQY
TRBV5-1 | TRBD2 | ASSLDLLAISYNEQF
TRBV25-1 | - | ASSGTADTQY
TRBV6-5 | TRBD1 | ASSYSRQGGGYT
TRBV3-1/TRBV3-2 | TRBD2 | ASSQGVSGRGPDTQY
TRBV2 | TRBD1 | ARDCRDRGSNEQF